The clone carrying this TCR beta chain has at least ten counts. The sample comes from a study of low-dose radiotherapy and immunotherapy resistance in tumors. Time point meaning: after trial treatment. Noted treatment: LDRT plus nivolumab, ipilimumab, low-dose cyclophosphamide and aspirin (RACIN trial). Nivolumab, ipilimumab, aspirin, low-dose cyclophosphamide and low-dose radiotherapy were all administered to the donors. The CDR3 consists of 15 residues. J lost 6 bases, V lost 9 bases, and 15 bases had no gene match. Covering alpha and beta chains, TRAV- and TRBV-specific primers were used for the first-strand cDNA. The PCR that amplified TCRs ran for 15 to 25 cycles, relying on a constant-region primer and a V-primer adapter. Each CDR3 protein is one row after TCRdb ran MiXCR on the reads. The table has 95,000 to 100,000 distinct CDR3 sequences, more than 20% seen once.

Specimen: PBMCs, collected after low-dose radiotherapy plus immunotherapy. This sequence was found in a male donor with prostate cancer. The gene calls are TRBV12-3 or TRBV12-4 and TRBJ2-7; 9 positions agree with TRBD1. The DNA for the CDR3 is TGTGCCAGTCGCGAGGCTGGGACAGGGTGGGGCGAGCAGTACTTC. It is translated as CASREAGTGWGEQYF.